This T cell receptor beta chain was obtained from a study of radiation and T cells in renal cell carcinoma (dated by TCRdb to the early 2020s). In terms of the full investigation: The samples were drawn from a clinical trial, where primary renal cell carcinomas were treated with 15 Gy of stereotactic body radiation therapy and then removed by nephrectomy 4 weeks afterward. In total, more than 50 samples underwent TCR beta sequencing: some 25 tumors plus 27 peripheral blood samples. A total of 3.5 million to 4.5 million unique CDR3 nucleotide sequences, encoding 2,500,000 or so unique CDR3 amino acid sequences, were found across all 50 or so samples. On the study overall, not on this receptor specifically: The single-armed trial design could not address effects of radiation dose or scheduling on the TCR repertoire. Because pretreatment tumor biopsies were not available, the study could not determine whether clonotypes were already present within the tumor at baseline. In blood, the top tumor clonotypes increased between baseline and 2 weeks post-radiation and then shrank by 4 weeks, which suggests that tumor-resident clones expanded only transiently. Changes in the blood repertoire were not tracked past 4 weeks after treatment.

This specimen's time point label, interpreted: blood 2 weeks post-SBRT. Explained via the paper, the treatment or condition label denotes: 15 Gy SBRT to primary tumor, nephrectomy 4 weeks later. To follow tumor-enriched clonotypes, peripheral blood was collected serially from radiation-treated patients at baseline and again at 2 weeks and 4 weeks after SBRT. All patients had renal cell carcinoma with clear cell pathology. The QIAamp DNA Blood Mini Kit (Qiagen) was used to prepare genomic DNA for TCR sequencing. Samples were included in the analyses only if all quality control checks were passed. The immunoSEQ kit was used, according to the manufacturer's recommendations, to generate TCR beta libraries from genomic DNA. For library preparation, a first multiplex PCR was performed with proprietary primers, followed by a second PCR in which unique barcodes were added, and bead cleanups were performed after each round. A kit-provided positive control reaction and a negative control reaction were included in every sample batch. The final libraries were assessed on an Agilent 4200 TapeStation D1000 ScreenTape, pooled by volume, and quantified by qPCR. An Illumina NextSeq500 fitted with a MidOutput 150-cycle cartridge performed the sequencing, running 156 Read1 cycles and 15 Index1 cycles with the kit's custom primers. The pooled library was loaded at about 1 pM, with a roughly 18% PhiX control spiked in. Turning to the authors' computational methods: Vendor-processed data were analyzed in R, with a clonotype defined as all T cells sharing the same CDR3 nucleotide sequence. In the clone abundance analyses, frequencies in each sample were normalized to that sample's 10,000 most abundant clones. Before analysis, public T cell clones were removed, and these numbered fewer than five per sample on average. Tumor-enriched and baseline blood-enriched clonotypes were defined by at least a 32-fold difference in abundance between compartments. A beta-binomial differential abundance model was used to identify clonotypes that expanded or contracted between blood time points. The Baroni-Urbani and Buser coefficient was used to measure tumor-blood repertoire similarity, and groups were compared with two-tailed Wilcoxon tests in R. What TCRdb holds here is the immuneACCESS table cut down to in-frame rearrangements. Part of the clones is not present; checked against another copy, under half of the missing clones reflect an unresolved V gene, and the others are unexplained. Clone size and the V and J calls come from that table; the DNA yielded D and trimming. The sample has just over 150,000 clones on record, roughly 87% of them singletons. The ten most abundant clones make up over 10% of the sample.

This clone was found once. Its antigen is currently not known. No base-level quality is on record; no much larger clone is a single base apart. The material was blood, obtained from a patient whose treatment included radiotherapy and nephrectomy. The sequence was collected from a woman aged 45-60 years with renal cell carcinoma.

The sequenced DNA: TGTGCCAGCAGCTTTTCGGGGGGTTCCTACGAGCAGTACTTC. Translated, it gives CASSFSGGSYEQYF. The chain is assembled from TRBV5-5 and TRBJ2-7, with TRBD2 identical over 7 junction bases. V has 2 bases trimmed and J has 1 base trimmed; junction bases matching no gene number 3. The CDR3 contains 14 residues, cysteine and phenylalanine counted. Only the CDR3 portion is preserved as DNA: 42 bases, with reading frame beginning at the first base. CDR1 and CDR2, per the germline V gene (reference sequence), are SGHKS and YYEKEE.